Below, 29 T cell receptor beta chains from the same sample are listed, as sequenced in a study of blood T cell repertoires in COVID-19. The data were produced by immunoSEQ multiplex PCR, yet TCRdb's version contains in-frame clones alone and is incomplete. The sample holds 150,000 to 200,000 clones, around nine tenths seen once. Source material: peripheral blood. Source of these receptors: a human donor in a cohort sampled during active COVID-19.

The J gene is TRBJ2-2, the V gene TRBV14; tentatively, D is TRBD1 (5 bases). CDR1 and CDR2 (germline): SGHDN, FVKESK. Trimming removed 4 bases at V and 0 bases at J, with 9 bases between. The CDR3 loop spans 15 amino acids. The CDR3: CASSPQGPNTGELFF. CDR3 coding DNA: TGTGCCAGCAGCCCTCAGGGCCCGAACACCGGGGAGCTGTTTTTT.

The rearrangement uses TRBV18 and TRBJ2-5; D is unclear. The CDR3 is made up of 15 amino acids. V shed 6 bases and J shed 5 bases, with 19 bases lying between them. The germline V gene has CDR1 KGHSH and CDR2 LQKENI. Written as DNA, the CDR3 is TGTGCCAGCTCGCTTGAGCAGGATTATTGGGAGACCCAGTACTTC. Its protein is CASSLEQDYWETQYF.

This sequence joins TRBV5-1 and TRBJ2-7; D may be TRBD2 (5 bases). V was shortened by 4 bases and J by 2 bases, with 13 bases between the two germline ends. The CDR3 extends over 14 amino acids. Germline values: CDR1 SGHRS, CDR2 YFSETQ. CDR3 region: CASSPTTNPYEQYF. The CDR3, as DNA: TGCGCCAGCAGCCCCACGACTAACCCCTACGAGCAGTACTTC.

This clone was detected only a few times. This chain uses TRBV3-1 (or the pseudogene TRBV3-2) with TRBJ2-1; the match to TRBD2 covers 8 bases. The CDR3 runs to 13 residues. V dropped 4 bases and J dropped 9; count of bases not matched to a gene: 5. CDR1 LGHDT and CDR2 YNNKEL come from the germline V gene (reference sequence). As DNA, the CDR3 is TGTGCCAGCAGCCCCAGCGGGAGAGGTGAGCAGTTCTTC. It codes for CASSPSGRGEQFF.

The chain is built from TRBV3-1 (or the pseudogene TRBV3-2) and TRBJ1-1, with 9 nucleotides matching TRBD1. CDR1 LGHDT and CDR2 YNNKEL come from the germline V gene (reference sequence). Germline trimming cut 3 bases from V and 0 bases from J; bases unmatched to any gene: 2. This CDR3 has 15 residues. The CDR3 coding sequence is TGTGCCAGCAGCCAGGGGACAGGGCTGAACACTGAAGCTTTCTTT. Amino acid sequence: CASSQGTGLNTEAFF.

This chain connects TRBV7-6 to TRBJ2-7, with 11 bases aligning to TRBD2. Germline assignment: CDR1 SGHVS and CDR2 FNYEAQ. V was clipped by 3 bases and J by 3 bases; unmatched bases: 4. The CDR3 has 15 residues. CDR3 bases: TGTGCCAGCAGCTTCGGGACTAGCGGTTACTACGAGCAGTACTTC. Translation gives CASSFGTSGYYEQYF.

V usage is TRBV7-9 and J usage is TRBJ1-3; no clear D gene. Between the trimmed V and J ends, which lost 3 bases and 1 base, there was a span of 10 bases. Germline V gives CDR1 SEHNR, CDR2 FQNEAQ (reference sequence). The CDR3 is 15 amino acids. CDR3 sequence (DNA): TGTGCCAGCAGCTTTACAGTTAGGTCTGGAAACACCATATATTTT. It encodes CASSFTVRSGNTIYF.

The rearrangement uses TRBV2 and TRBJ1-4, with D unclear. Deletions cut 5 bases from V and 7 bases from J, with 14 bases between. CDR1 is SNHLY and CDR2 is FYNNEI in the germline V gene. The CDR3 is 14 residues long. CDR3 sequence reads: CASSKDVGGEKLFF. Written as DNA, the CDR3 is TGTGCCAGCAGTAAGGACGTCGGAGGTGAAAAACTGTTTTTT.

The gene calls are TRBV10-3 and TRBJ1-3; 7 bases agree with TRBD1. The germline gives CDR1 ENHRY, CDR2 SYGVKD. This CDR3 has 16 amino acids. Trimming cost V 6 bases and J 4 bases; bases outside gene matches: 12. The CDR3 DNA sequence: TGTGCCATCAGAGACCCTACAGGGGAGACCGGAAACACCATATATTTT. Amino acid sequence: CAIRDPTGETGNTIYF.

V is TRBV12-3 or TRBV12-4 and J is TRBJ2-5, with unresolved D. The CDR3 loop spans 11 amino acids. The V end lost 6 bases, the J end lost 5 bases, and 7 bases lay between the germline ends. Here the CDR3 reads CASRSIETQYF. CDR3 bases: TGTGCCAGCAGGTCAATTGAGACCCAGTACTTC.

This chain connects TRBV30 to TRBJ1-1; 8 bases map to TRBD1. The CDR3 runs to 13 residues. After removal of 7 bases from V and 1 base from J, the junction contained 5 bases not matched to a gene. Germline loops: CDR1 GTSNPN, CDR2 SVGIG (reference sequence). The CDR3 here is CAFDRGRNTEAFF. The CDR3 bases are TGTGCCTTCGACAGGGGAAGGAACACTGAAGCTTTCTTT.

This chain connects TRBV7-6 to TRBJ1-1, with 9 bases lining up with TRBD1. J lost 0 bases, V lost 4 bases, and 12 bases had no gene match. CDR3 size: 18 residues. Germline lookup yields CDR1 SGHVS and CDR2 FNYEAQ. In DNA, the CDR3 is TGTGCCAGCAGCTCCTTCCGGGACAGGGACAGATTGAACACTGAAGCTTTCTTT. It specifies CASSSFRDRDRLNTEAFF.

The CDR3 reads CASSYLEQGGAEAFF. The CDR3 nucleotides read TGTGCCAGCAGTTACTTGGAACAGGGAGGGGCTGAAGCTTTCTTT. The chain joins TRBV6-5 to TRBJ1-1; weak D call: TRBD1 (6 bases). The CDR3 length is 15 residues. Germline CDR1 is MNHEY and CDR2 is SVGAGI. V shed 1 base and J shed 6 bases, with 15 bases lying between them.

The gene calls are TRBV6-2 or TRBV6-3 and TRBJ2-1, with 8 bases fitting TRBD2. The germline V gene encodes CDR1 MNHEY and CDR2 SVGEGT. J lost 8 bases, V lost 0 bases, and 18 bases had no gene match. The CDR3 covers 19 residues. DNA for the CDR3: TGTGCCAGCAGTTACTCGCCGGGGGGGCCGGGTCCCATAGGGTATGAGCAGTTCTTC. Translated, it gives CASSYSPGGPGPIGYEQFF.

CDR3 bases: TGTGCCAGCAGCCCGCCCACAGGTTATGGCTACACCTTC. The encoded protein is CASSPPTGYGYTF. The genes are TRBV9 and TRBJ1-2; a weak D match, TRBD1 (5 bases). CDR3 length: 13 amino acids. Germline V lookup: CDR1 SGDLS, CDR2 YYNGEE. V lost 4 bases to trimming and J lost 5 bases, with 12 bases between them.

This clone was found a few times. The chain has TRBV7-8 and TRBJ2-4; a weak D match, TRBD1 (6 bases). Germline V CDR1 and CDR2: SGHVS, FQNEAQ. The CDR3 length is 14 residues. Trimming took 2 bases from V and 5 from J, leaving 10 bases between them. The CDR3 DNA follows: TGTGCCAGCAGCTTAAACAGGGCTGAAAACATTCAGTACTTC. Amino acids: CASSLNRAENIQYF. Complete variable domain (other parts from reference TRBV7-8 and TRBJ2-4): GAGVSQSPRYKVAKRGQDVALRCDPISGHVSLFWYQQALGQGPEFLTYFQNEAQLDKSGLPSDRFFAERPEGSVSTLKIQRTQQEDSAVYLCASSLNRAENIQYFGAGTRLSVL.

The chain links TRBV6-2 or TRBV6-3 to TRBJ1-2; tentatively, D is TRBD1 (6 bases). V was cut by 1 base and J by 4 bases, with 10 bases left in between. The CDR3 is made up of 14 amino acids. Germline-derived CDR1 and CDR2 are MNHEY and SVGEGT. The CDR3 spells CASSYLQGPYGYTF. The CDR3 bases are TGTGCCAGCAGTTACTTACAGGGCCCCTATGGCTACACCTTC.

The V call is TRBV24-1, the J call TRBJ1-5, with a possible D match to TRBD1 (5 bases). CDR3 size: 15 residues. With 12 bases removed from V and 0 bases from J, the gap between germline ends came to 17 bases. Per the germline V gene, CDR1 is KGHDR and CDR2 is SFDVKD. The CDR3 nucleotides read TGTGCCGCGGGGGGGTCCCTTTATAGCAATCAGCCCCAGCATTTT. Translated: CAAGGSLYSNQPQHF.

For this clone: One end of the junction varies from germline; a read error may be responsible. This chain links TRBV6-5 with TRBJ2-7; D gene unclear. The CDR3 has 11 amino acids. CDR1 is MNHEY and CDR2 is SVGAGI in the germline V gene. The CDR3 region has the DNA TGTGCCAGCAGTTACTCCGACGAGCAGTACTTC. It specifies CASSYSDEQYF.

The rearrangement joins TRBV3-1 (or the pseudogene TRBV3-2) to TRBJ1-1; perhaps TRBD1 as D (6 bases). The CDR3 extends over 15 amino acids. Germline assignment: CDR1 LGHDT and CDR2 YNNKEL (reference sequence). V was shortened by 0 bases and J by 1 base, with 9 bases between the two germline ends. DNA of the CDR3: TGTGCCAGCAGCCAAGATGGGACACCGAACACTGAAGCTTTCTTT. This gives the protein CASSQDGTPNTEAFF.

Here the CDR3 reads CASSLGTTAYEQYF. For the CDR3, the DNA is TGCGCCAGCAGCTTGGGGACAACGGCCTACGAGCAGTACTTC. The chain has TRBV5-1 and TRBJ2-7; D might be TRBD1 (5 bases). Germline V gives CDR1 SGHRS, CDR2 YFSETQ. This CDR3 contains 14 residues. With 0 bases removed from V and 2 bases from J, the gap between germline ends came to 9 bases.

The genes are TRBV2 and TRBJ1-4; D call uncertain. Germline loops: CDR1 SNHLY, CDR2 FYNNEI. V lost 3 bases to trimming and J lost 3 bases, with 14 bases between them. The CDR3 is made up of 16 amino acids. CDR3 residues: CASSENSGRANEKLFF. CDR3 sequence (DNA): TGTGCCAGCAGTGAGAATTCGGGGAGGGCTAATGAAAAACTGTTTTTT.

This chain uses TRBV7-2 with TRBJ2-7; 8 nucleotides match TRBD2. The germline V gene encodes CDR1 SGHTA and CDR2 FQGNSA. J lost 3 bases, V lost 2 bases, and 6 bases had no gene match. The CDR3 extends over 15 amino acids. In DNA, the CDR3 is TGTGCCAGCAGCTTACCGTCCGGGACTAGCTACGAGCAGTACTTC. It codes for CASSLPSGTSYEQYF. Full variable domain (rest looked up from reference TRBV7-2 and TRBJ2-7): GAGVSQSPSNKVTEKGKDVELRCDPISGHTALYWYRQSLGQGLEFLIYFQGNSAPDKSGLPSDRFSAERTGGSVSTLTIQRTQQEDSAVYLCASSLPSGTSYEQYFGPGTRLTVT.

The chain uses TRBV7-2 and TRBJ2-7; 8 bases line up with TRBD1. The CDR3 loop spans 17 amino acids. The germline V gene encodes CDR1 SGHTA and CDR2 FQGNSA. V was pared by 3 bases and J by 2 bases, with 12 bases of the junction left unmatched. CDR3 sequence (DNA): TGTGCCAGCAGCTTTAGGAGGGCCGGGACAGGAGCCTACGAGCAGTACTTC. Translating it yields CASSFRRAGTGAYEQYF.

The chain has TRBV25-1 and TRBJ1-1; D possibly corresponds to TRBD1 (6 bases). This CDR3 contains 14 residues. Trimming cost V 6 bases and J 1 base, with 12 bases left between them. In germline, CDR1 is MGHDK, CDR2 SYGVNS. CDR3 DNA: TGTGCCAGCAGGGGGGGGCCCGGGAACACTGAAGCTTTCTTT. Translation: CASRGGPGNTEAFF.

V usage is TRBV15 and J usage is TRBJ1-1; D not resolved. Germline CDR1 and CDR2: LNHNV and YYDKDF (reference sequence). The CDR3 covers 13 residues. The V gene lost 0 bases and the J gene lost 6 bases, with 8 bases spanning the gap. Here the CDR3 reads CATSRDPGSEAFF. In nucleotides, the CDR3 is TGTGCCACCAGCAGAGATCCGGGGTCTGAAGCTTTCTTT.

This CDR3 reads CASSRGQGFQYF. The CDR3 DNA reads as TGTGCCAGCAGCCGAGGACAGGGGTTCCAGTACTTC. V usage is TRBV3-1 (or the pseudogene TRBV3-2) and J usage is TRBJ2-7, with TRBD1 matching 9 bases. With 4 bases clipped from V and 10 bases from J, the junction kept 5 bases outside the gene matches. The CDR3 sequence is 12 residues long. Germline lookup yields CDR1 LGHDT and CDR2 YNNKEL (reference sequence).

V and J are TRBV9 and TRBJ2-7, with D tentatively TRBD1 (5 bases). Germline assignment: CDR1 SGDLS and CDR2 YYNGEE. This CDR3 has 13 residues. The V and J ends lost 1 base and 7 bases respectively, with 12 bases between them. CDR3 DNA sequence: TGTGCCAGCAGCGTAAAGGCAGGGTGGGAGCAGTACTTC. It translates to CASSVKAGWEQYF.

The chain uses TRBV4-1 and TRBJ2-5; TRBD2 matches at 8 bases. The CDR3 length is 17 residues. V lost 4 bases and J lost 1; bases outside the gene matches: 11. Germline CDR1 reads MGHRA; CDR2 reads YSYEKL. CDR3 in DNA: TGCGCCAGCAGCCCGAATGGGGTAACTAGCGGCCAAGAGACCCAGTACTTC. Encoded protein: CASSPNGVTSGQETQYF.